This TCR beta chain was identified during a study of early T cells in non-severe SARS-CoV-2 infection (dated by TCRdb to 2020 to 2022). General notes on the study: Bulk RNA from unsorted whole blood was used for TCR sequencing, so alpha and beta chains could not be paired. The investigation overall reported the following: VDJdb matching was skewed toward anti-spike CD8 responses and likely underestimated virus-specific expansions by missing private and CD4 specificities.

This was a case-control study nested in a cohort of healthcare workers in London, UK, who had nasopharyngeal swab PCR tests and blood samples taken every week. Healthcare workers were recruited during the week of the UK lockdown, between 23 and 31 March 2020, and followed weekly for up to about 15 weeks. The CDR3 has 14 amino acids, counting the end cysteine and phenylalanine. The CDR3 DNA has 42 bases and is translated from base 1. CDR1 and CDR2, per the germline V gene, are MNHEY and SVGAGI. The junction carries 12 bases between V and J, which are trimmed by 4 bases and 5 bases respectively. In this sample, this clonotype turned up a few times. What this receptor recognizes is not known. No much larger clonotype is one base removed from it; base qualities were not supplied. Library prep was done by 5' RACE. The instrument was a NextSeq 500. To correct for sequencing error and PCR bias, the TCR library protocol tagged individual cDNA molecules with unique molecular identifiers. Both TCR alpha and beta chains were sequenced, and tight co-correlation was observed between alpha and beta sequence abundances in each sample. The study's own analysis went as follows. Decombinator V4 was used to annotate TCR sequences for V gene, J gene and CDR3. Expanded TCRs were defined as changing significantly between any two time points under a Poisson model with p below 0.0001. Abundances of TCRs were expressed as counts per million after normalisation to the total number of TCRs sequenced in each sample. TRAV1-2 paired with TRAJ12, TRAJ20 or TRAJ33 defined MAIT TCRs, while TRAV10 paired with TRAJ18 defined iNKT TCRs. VDJdb, accessed 1 November 2021, was searched for CMV, EBV and SARS-CoV-2 annotated TCRs, with TCRs annotated for multiple antigens excluded. In-frame beta chains were kept once TCRdb had trimmed the public reads at Q25 with fastp and called clones with MiXCR. Rows are unified per CDR3 protein, each entry keeping the most common DNA and genes. The V and J calls, along with clone size, are taken from TCRdb and not from the paper's own processing. The sample table lists about 83,000 distinct CDR3 sequences, around an eighth of them with a count of one. The top ten clonotypes cover less than 8.5% of the sample.

The sample was whole blood. The receptor chain draws on TRBV6-5 and TRBJ1-5; a confident D gene designation cannot be given. The clonotype was recovered from an adult who was a healthcare worker with PCR-confirmed SARS-CoV-2 infection or an uninfected control (not recorded which). Here the CDR3 is given as CASSFGLEDQPQHF. The DNA sequence is as follows: TGTGCCAGCAGTTTCGGGCTTGAGGATCAGCCCCAGCATTTT.